This T cell receptor beta chain was retrieved from a study of PD-L1 blockade in urothelial cancer. Overall study context: The study started patients on atezolizumab in the mid-2010s, giving 1,200 mg intravenously every 3 weeks.

The CDR3 covers 14 residues. CDR1 is LNHDA, CDR2 SQIVND, per germline (reference sequence). V lost 1 base, J lost 2 bases, and 9 bases lay in between. TCRdb's table, derived via immunoSEQ multiplex PCR, lists solely in-frame clones and lacks some. The sample has about 20,000 clones, around 88% seen once. The rearrangement uses TRBV19 and TRBJ2-7, with a possible D match to TRBD1 (6 bases). The starting material was PBMCs, obtained around atezolizumab (anti-PD-L1) treatment. The source is a man aged 50-59 years with urothelial cancer. DNA of the CDR3: TGTGCCAGTAGTATAGCGGGACACACCTACGAGCAGTACTTC. It specifies CASSIAGHTYEQYF.